Listed below are T cell receptor beta chains from one sample, sequenced in a study of shared clonotypes between healthy human individuals. The table came from immunoSEQ multiplex PCR; TCRdb's copy has only in-frame clones and leaves some out. The table lists more than 2,000,000 clones, roughly 92% of them singletons. The sequenced material came from naive CD4+ T cells sorted from blood. The receptors originated from a man aged 18 to 29 in good health. CDR3s include the opening cysteine and the closing phenylalanine or tryptophan. D genes are given only for firm matches. Clone size appears in some rows only: once, few, many, or a class for an expanded clone.

>TRBJ1-2|NA|TRBD1|TRBV28
CASSLGQGNGAGYTF
TGTGCCAGCAGTCTGGGACAGGGAAATGGGGCTGGCTACACCTTC
>TRBJ1-2|once|NA|TRBV6-5
CASSRLPGGGYGYTF
TGTGCCAGCAGTCGTTTACCCGGGGGGGGCTATGGCTACACCTTC
>TRBJ1-1|NA|NA|TRBV5-6
CASRQSMNTEAFF
TGTGCCAGCCGACAGAGCATGAACACTGAAGCTTTCTTT
>TRBJ1-6|NA|NA|TRBV30
CAWSAARTSARYNSPLHF
TGTGCCTGGAGTGCGGCCCGGACATCGGCCCGCTATAATTCACCCCTCCACTTT
>TRBJ1-1|NA|NA|TRBV29-1
CSAATVNTEAFF
TGCAGCGCCGCGACGGTGAACACTGAAGCTTTCTTT
>TRBJ2-3|NA|TRBD2|TRBV19
CASSIGLAGPDTQYF
TGTGCCAGTTCCATTGGACTAGCGGGACCAGATACGCAGTATTTT
>TRBJ2-1|NA|NA|TRBV6-5
CASGRGNEQFF
TGTGCCAGCGGGAGGGGGAATGAGCAGTTCTTC
>TRBJ2-5|NA|TRBD2|TRBV5-1
CASSGTSGGQETQYF
TGCGCCAGCAGCGGGACTAGCGGGGGCCAAGAGACCCAGTACTTC
>TRBJ2-7|NA|NA|TRBV7-8
CASSLVPGGAYEQYF
TGTGCCAGCAGCTTAGTCCCAGGCGGCGCCTACGAGCAGTACTTC
>TRBJ2-3|NA|TRBD2|TRBV7-8
CASSLDDGLAGKDTQYF
TGTGCCAGCAGCTTAGATGATGGTCTAGCGGGAAAAGATACGCAGTATTTT
>TRBJ1-2|NA|TRBD1|TRBV9
CASSVVDRVVKSGGYTF
TGTGCCAGCAGCGTAGTAGACAGGGTAGTAAAAAGCGGTGGCTACACCTTC
>TRBJ1-5|NA|NA|TRBV7-2
CASSLGPGQPQHF
TGTGCCAGCAGTTTAGGTCCGGGGCAGCCCCAGCATTTT
>TRBJ2-1|NA|NA|TRBV7-2
CASLPDYNEQFF
TGTGCCAGCCTTCCTGACTACAATGAGCAGTTCTTC
>TRBJ2-3|NA|NA|TRBV6-5
CATNLGAGITDTQYF
TGTGCCACCAACCTGGGGGCTGGTATCACAGATACGCAGTATTTT
>TRBJ1-4|NA|NA|TRBV6-1
CASNSGPFVEKLFF
TGTGCCAGCAACTCCGGGCCCTTTGTAGAAAAACTGTTTTTT
>TRBJ1-4|NA|NA|TRBV10-3
CAISEKGLANEKLFF
TGTGCCATCAGTGAGAAGGGGTTGGCTAATGAAAAACTGTTTTTT
>TRBJ1-4|NA|TRBD1|TRBV6-5
CASSRTGGRGEKLFF
TGTGCCAGCAGCAGGACAGGGGGAAGGGGTGAAAAACTGTTTTTT
>TRBJ2-7|NA|NA|TRBV5-4
CASSLGPGALEQYF
TGTGCCAGCAGCTTGGGGCCAGGGGCTCTCGAGCAGTACTTC
>TRBJ1-6|NA|NA|TRBV6-5
CASSYSGLASAPLHF
TGTGCCAGCAGTTACTCGGGGTTGGCATCGGCACCCCTCCACTTT
>TRBJ1-6|once|NA|TRBV19
CASSIIGRSGPNSPLHF
TGTGCCAGTAGTATAATTGGACGCTCCGGACCAAATTCACCCCTCCACTTT
>TRBJ2-7|NA|NA|TRBV28
CASSFEWTGRYEQYF
TGTGCCAGCAGTTTCGAGTGGACGGGAAGATACGAGCAGTACTTC
>TRBJ1-1|once|NA|TRBV7-6
CASSLGLSNTEAFF
TGTGCCAGCAGCTTAGGTCTCAGCAATACTGAAGCTTTCTTT
>TRBJ2-2|NA|NA|TRBV28
CASAATNTGELFF
TGTGCCAGCGCTGCTACAAACACCGGGGAGCTGTTTTTT
>TRBJ2-1|NA|TRBD2|TRBV14
CASGGGPYNEQFF
TGTGCCAGCGGGGGGGGTCCCTACAATGAGCAGTTCTTC
>TRBJ1-1|few|NA|TRBV30
CAWRVQVNTEAFF
TGTGCCTGGAGGGTGCAAGTGAACACTGAAGCTTTCTTT
>TRBJ2-7|NA|NA|TRBV29-1
CSPLSEGYHEQYF
TGCAGCCCCCTATCAGAGGGTTACCACGAGCAGTACTTC
>TRBJ2-3|NA|NA|TRBV11-2
CASSFGDRFSSTDTQYF
TGTGCCAGCAGCTTTGGCGACAGATTCTCTAGCACAGATACGCAGTATTTT
>TRBJ2-3|NA|NA|TRBV5-4
CASRSGITDTQYF
TGTGCCAGCAGATCAGGCATCACAGATACGCAGTATTTT
>TRBJ1-2|NA|NA|TRBV11-2
CASSLFSGTSFYGYTF
TGTGCCAGCAGCTTATTTTCGGGGACCTCCTTCTATGGCTACACCTTC
>TRBJ2-3|NA|TRBD1|TRBV19
CASRTGARTDTQYF
TGTGCCAGTAGAACAGGGGCGCGCACAGATACGCAGTATTTT
>TRBJ2-7|few|TRBD2|TRBV6-5
CASSYGGRTYEQYF
TGTGCCAGCAGTTACGGCGGGAGGACCTACGAGCAGTACTTC
>TRBJ1-5|NA|NA|TRBV19
CASSIWGEGNQPQHF
TGTGCCAGTAGTATTTGGGGGGAGGGCAATCAGCCCCAGCATTTT
>TRBJ1-5|NA|NA|TRBV18
CASSPSVSHSNQPQHF
TGTGCCAGCTCACCAAGCGTCAGCCATAGCAATCAGCCCCAGCATTTT
>TRBJ1-5|NA|NA|TRBV5-4
CASSVDGLSDKPQHF
TGTGCCAGCAGCGTGGACGGCCTTTCCGATAAGCCCCAGCATTTT
>TRBJ2-3|once|TRBD2|TRBV7-2
CASSLQWGLAGADTDTQYF
TGTGCCAGCAGCTTACAGTGGGGACTAGCGGGAGCGGACACAGATACGCAGTATTTT
>TRBJ1-1|NA|NA|TRBV28
CASSPQGKRMNTEAFF
TGTGCCAGCAGTCCTCAGGGGAAGAGAATGAACACTGAAGCTTTCTTT
>TRBJ1-5|NA|NA|TRBV28
CASSLDRFPQPQHF
TGTGCCAGCAGTTTAGATAGGTTTCCTCAGCCCCAGCATTTT
>TRBJ1-6|NA|NA|TRBV5-1
CASSPGETASSIHLHF
TGCGCCAGCAGCCCGGGGGAGACTGCTTCCTCAATTCATCTCCACTTT
>TRBJ2-4|NA|NA|TRBV11-2
CASSFYPGLNEVDIQYF
TGTGCCAGCAGCTTTTACCCTGGACTCAATGAGGTGGACATTCAGTACTTC
>TRBJ2-5|NA|NA|TRBV5-5
CASSPSPTEIQETQYF
TGTGCCAGCAGCCCATCGCCGACAGAGATACAAGAGACCCAGTACTTC
>TRBJ2-5|NA|TRBD1|TRBV5-1
CASSNRDRDKETQYF
TGCGCCAGCAGTAACCGGGACAGGGATAAAGAGACCCAGTACTTC
>TRBJ2-1|NA|NA|TRBV9
CASSVAQWGDEQFF
TGTGCCAGCAGCGTAGCCCAGTGGGGTGATGAGCAGTTCTTC
>TRBJ2-7|NA|NA|TRBV5-6
CASSLAQPYEQYF
TGTGCCAGCAGCTTGGCGCAACCCTACGAGCAGTACTTC
>TRBJ1-1|NA|NA|TRBV19
CASSITQAGWVRNTEAFF
TGTGCCAGTAGTATCACACAAGCAGGGTGGGTCCGGAACACTGAAGCTTTCTTT
>TRBJ2-5|NA|TRBD1|TRBV5-1
CASSLYPWDRAQETQYF
TGCGCCAGCAGCTTATACCCCTGGGACAGAGCCCAAGAGACCCAGTACTTC
>TRBJ2-2|NA|NA|TRBV6-5
CASSYRQGTGGELFF
TGTGCCAGCAGTTACAGGCAGGGGACTGGGGGGGAGCTGTTTTTT
>TRBJ1-4|NA|NA|TRBV6-5
CASSWVREDEKLFF
TGTGCCAGCAGTTGGGTCAGGGAAGACGAAAAACTGTTTTTT
>TRBJ2-5|NA|NA|TRBV19
CASSMREETQYF
TGTGCCAGTAGTATGAGAGAGGAGACCCAGTACTTC
>TRBJ1-1|NA|TRBD1|TRBV30
CAWGQGLNTEAFF
TGTGCCTGGGGACAGGGGCTGAACACTGAAGCTTTCTTT
>TRBJ1-1|NA|TRBD1|TRBV5-1
CASTRTGSNTEAFF
TGCGCCAGCACCCGGACAGGTTCGAACACTGAAGCTTTCTTT
>TRBJ2-7|once|NA|TRBV5-1
CASSLGTGNYEQYF
TGCGCCAGCAGCCTAGGGACGGGGAACTACGAGCAGTACTTC